One and the same sample provided the 5 T cell receptor beta chains below, sequenced in a study of T cell changes during pregnancy in multiple sclerosis. Here immunoSEQ multiplex PCR was the method, and the copy in TCRdb shows in-frame clones only, minus some. The sample yields roughly 48,000 clones, roughly 92% seen once. The sequencing used CD4+ T cells from peripheral blood mononuclear cells, collected in the second trimester of pregnancy. These receptors came from a female donor in good health, enrolled as a control in a pregnancy study.

This clone was recorded once. The V and J genes are TRBV11-3 and TRBJ2-3, with 9 bases that match TRBD2. V dropped 1 base and J dropped 2; count of bases not matched to a gene: 10. The CDR3 loop spans 18 amino acids. The V gene's germline CDR1 is SGHNT and CDR2 YENEEA. This CDR3 reads CASSLGRREGPHTDTQYF. The CDR3 DNA follows: TGTGCCAGCAGCTTAGGAAGGCGGGAGGGCCCTCACACAGATACGCAGTATTTT.

The V and J genes are TRBV6-1 and TRBJ1-1; D not resolved. CDR1 and CDR2 (germline): MNHNS, SASEGT. CDR3 length: 13 residues. V lost 4 bases, J lost 1 base, and 7 bases lay in between. The CDR3 DNA sequence: TGTGCCAGCAGTGGATCAGGGAACACTGAAGCTTTCTTT. It specifies CASSGSGNTEAFF.

The chain recombines TRBV5-1 with TRBJ2-1, with D perhaps TRBD2 (5 bases). Germline V gene lookup returns CDR1 SGHRS and CDR2 YFSETQ. The ends were cut back, 4 bases at V and 7 bases at J, with 15 bases in the middle. The CDR3 consists of 14 residues. The CDR3 is CASSISDARNEQFF. The CDR3 coding sequence is TGCGCCAGCAGCATTAGCGACGCGAGGAATGAGCAGTTCTTC. Combining the CDR3 with reference TRBV5-1 and TRBJ2-1 gives the whole variable domain KAGVTQTPRYLIKTRGQQVTLSCSPISGHRSVSWYQQTPGQGLQFLFEYFSETQRNKGNFPGRFSGRQFSNSRSEMNVSTLELGDSALYLCASSISDARNEQFFGPGTRLTVL.

The CDR3 region is CAWMGQGAIQYF. As DNA, the CDR3 is TGTGCCTGGATGGGACAGGGGGCCATTCAGTACTTC. This rearrangement joins TRBV30 to TRBJ2-4; 12 bases agree with TRBD1. V was clipped by 4 bases and J by 9 bases; unmatched bases: 1. CDR3 length: 12 residues. Germline loops: CDR1 GTSNPN, CDR2 SVGIG (reference sequence).

J is TRBJ2-7 and V is TRBV5-4, with 8 bases fitting TRBD2. CDR1 and CDR2 (germline): SGHNT, YYREEE (reference sequence). This CDR3 comprises 16 residues. Trimming at V came to 2 bases and at J to 5 bases, leaving 12 bases not matched to a gene. In DNA form, the CDR3 reads TGTGCCAGCAGCTTTAGGGGAGCGGGAGCATCGGACGAGCAGTACTTC. Translating gives CASSFRGAGASDEQYF.